This T cell receptor beta chain was retrieved from a study of blood T cell repertoires in COVID-19. Study in general: COVID-19 samples, acute and convalescent, were from the United States, Italy and Spain.

The repertoire was sequenced with immunoSEQ multiplex PCR; TCRdb's copy has only in-frame clones and lacks some. The table records approximately 70,000 clones, roughly 90% of them present only once. Sequenced material: peripheral blood. The receptor's source is a man in his forties with COVID-19, enrolled during active disease.

CDR3 protein: CSASQTREKLFF. The CDR3 DNA reads TGCAGTGCTAGTCAAACCCGGGAAAAACTGTTTTTT. This rearrangement joins TRBV20-1 to TRBJ1-4; D gene uncertain. The CDR3 has 12 amino acids. Germline CDR1 and CDR2: DFQATT and SNEGSKA (reference sequence). V was shortened by 3 bases and J by 8 bases, with 10 bases between the two germline ends.